A single sample gave rise to the 18 T cell receptor beta chains below, sequenced in a study of shared clonotypes between healthy human individuals. Produced via immunoSEQ multiplex PCR; TCRdb's table is partial and in-frame only. The repertoire holds millions of clones, 85% to 95% seen once, with approximately 0.13% in the top ten. The specimen was naive CD4+ T cells sorted from blood. Subset meaning: CD45RA+ positively selected. The receptor set was obtained from a man younger than 30 in good health.

The V and J genes are TRBV4-1 and TRBJ2-3; tentative D call: TRBD2 (5 bases). This CDR3 spans 15 amino acids. Germline loops: CDR1 MGHRA, CDR2 YSYEKL. V dropped 4 bases and J dropped 0 bases, with 11 bases sitting between them. CDR3 amino acids: CASSLQTGSTDTQYF. Written as DNA, the CDR3 is TGCGCCAGCAGCCTACAAACGGGGAGCACAGATACGCAGTATTTT.

The chain carries TRBV27 and TRBJ2-1; D remains unclear. The CDR3 has 13 residues. V lost 4 bases and J lost 8, with 12 bases in between. Per germline, CDR1 MNHEY and CDR2 SMNVEV (reference sequence). CDR3 protein: CASSSPESHEQFF. For the CDR3, the DNA is TGTGCCAGCAGTTCCCCAGAGTCTCATGAGCAGTTCTTC.

The rearrangement links TRBV11-2 to TRBJ1-2, with D possibly being TRBD1 (6 bases). Germline CDR1 is SGHAT and CDR2 is FQNNGV. There are 15 residues in the CDR3. Between the trimmed V and J ends, which lost 2 bases and 0 bases, there was a span of 10 bases. CDR3 residues: CASSLSGQPNYGYTF. The DNA of the CDR3 is TGTGCCAGCAGCTTATCCGGACAGCCTAACTATGGCTACACCTTC.

This clone was seen once. This chain uses TRBV5-1 with TRBJ2-7, with D unresolved. V lost 0 bases and J lost 1, with 8 bases in between. From germline, CDR1 is SGHRS and CDR2 YFSETQ. CDR3 length equals 14 residues. The CDR3: CASSLGTKSYEQYF. The CDR3, as DNA: TGCGCCAGCAGCTTGGGGACCAAATCCTACGAGCAGTACTTC. Based on the CDR3 plus reference TRBV5-1 and TRBJ2-7, the full variable domain is KAGVTQTPRYLIKTRGQQVTLSCSPISGHRSVSWYQQTPGQGLQFLFEYFSETQRNKGNFPGRFSGRQFSNSRSEMNVSTLELGDSALYLCASSLGTKSYEQYFGPGTRLTVT.

V is TRBV4-2 and J is TRBJ2-1, with D tentatively TRBD1 (6 bases). Trimming pared 5 bases from V and 10 bases from J, leaving 12 bases between. CDR1 is LGHNA and CDR2 is YNFKEQ in the germline V gene. This CDR3 has 12 residues. The CDR3 region is CASSETGYEQFF. For the CDR3, the DNA is TGTGCCAGCAGCGAAACAGGGTACGAGCAGTTCTTC.

The chain joins TRBV13 to TRBJ1-6; TRBD1 might be the D (6 bases). The CDR3 is made up of 15 amino acids. V was trimmed by 7 bases and J by 8 bases, leaving 18 bases between them. The germline gives CDR1 PRHDT, CDR2 FYEKMQ (reference sequence). The CDR3 bases are TGTGCCAGCACCCTAGTGGGGGGGCCGGATTCACCCCTCCACTTT. It codes for CASTLVGGPDSPLHF.

This chain uses TRBV27 with TRBJ2-7; TRBD1 is a possible D gene (6 bases). The V and J ends lost 3 bases and 2 bases respectively, with 11 bases between them. The CDR3 spans 14 residues. Per the germline V gene, CDR1 is MNHEY and CDR2 is SMNVEV (reference sequence). CDR3 DNA: TGTGCCAGCAGTTTGGGACAACCCACCTACGAGCAGTACTTC. Encoded protein: CASSLGQPTYEQYF.

The chain recombines TRBV29-1 with TRBJ1-2, with 11 bases identical to TRBD1. The CDR3 totals 14 residues. Trimming cost V 1 base and J 7 bases; bases outside gene matches: 5. Germline V gives CDR1 SQVTM, CDR2 ANQGSEA. CDR3 in amino acids: CSVEGTGGAAGYTF. In nucleotides, the CDR3 is TGCAGCGTTGAAGGGACAGGGGGCGCCGCTGGCTACACCTTC.

V and J are TRBV6-5 and TRBJ2-7; D unclear. V dropped 3 bases and J dropped 3 bases, with 6 bases sitting between them. The V gene's germline CDR1 is MNHEY and CDR2 SVGAGI. CDR3 size: 12 residues. The CDR3 DNA is TGTGCCAGCAGTTATAACCGCTACGAGCAGTACTTC. This encodes CASSYNRYEQYF.

This clone was observed a single time. The chain employs TRBV5-1 and TRBJ2-4; D is unresolved. The CDR3 sequence is 14 residues long. Trimming left V 4 bases short and J 2 bases short, with 10 bases between. The V gene's germline CDR1 is SGHRS and CDR2 YFSETQ. CDR3 nucleotide sequence: TGCGCCAGCAGCCCTGACACCTCCAAAAACATTCAGTACTTC. Translating it yields CASSPDTSKNIQYF.

J is TRBJ1-5 and V is TRBV7-9; D is undetermined. The CDR3 is 15 residues long. From germline, CDR1 is SEHNR and CDR2 FQNEAQ (reference sequence). V dropped 1 base and J dropped 5 bases, with 12 bases sitting between them. The CDR3 reads CASSLGGQVHQPQHF. The DNA of the CDR3 is TGTGCCAGCAGCTTAGGTGGGCAGGTCCATCAGCCCCAGCATTTT.

The chain combines TRBV2 with TRBJ1-2, with 10 nucleotides matching TRBD1. Germline trimming cut 6 bases from V and 4 bases from J; bases unmatched to any gene: 11. This CDR3 has 16 residues. Germline assignment: CDR1 SNHLY and CDR2 FYNNEI. The DNA for the CDR3 is TGTGCCAGCAGCGTCAGACAGGGGGCAGTTACCTATGGCTACACCTTC. Translating it yields CASSVRQGAVTYGYTF.

This clone was picked up one time. This rearrangement joins TRBV29-1 to TRBJ1-1, with D maybe TRBD1 (6 bases). Germline lookup yields CDR1 SQVTM and CDR2 ANQGSEA. The V end lost 6 bases, the J end lost 11 bases, and 28 bases lay between the germline ends. The CDR3 has 15 residues. CDR3 sequence reads: CSVGTLIAGDGGAFF. DNA for the CDR3: TGCAGCGTGGGTACCTTGATAGCAGGGGACGGTGGGGCTTTCTTT.

This chain links TRBV10-3 with TRBJ1-3; no firm D call. The germline V gene has CDR1 ENHRY and CDR2 SYGVKD. Trimming left V 4 bases short and J 0 bases short, with 7 bases between. The CDR3 length is 14 residues. The CDR3 is CAISADYSGNTIYF. The CDR3 DNA reads TGTGCCATCAGTGCGGACTACTCTGGAAACACCATATATTTT.

The sample holds one count of this clone. This sequence joins TRBV5-1 and TRBJ2-5, with 8 bases identical to TRBD1. From germline, CDR1 is SGHRS and CDR2 YFSETQ. V was pared by 2 bases and J by 5 bases, with 8 bases of the junction left unmatched. This CDR3 contains 15 residues. CDR3 amino acids: CASSFFRTGTETQYF. The CDR3 DNA reads as TGCGCCAGCAGCTTCTTTAGGACAGGGACGGAGACCCAGTACTTC.

The gene calls are TRBV30 and TRBJ1-6; D remains unclear. The germline V and J ends were trimmed by 0 bases and 2 bases, with 5 bases remaining between them. The CDR3 sequence is 14 residues long. Per the germline V gene, CDR1 is GTSNPN and CDR2 is SVGIG (reference sequence). The CDR3 DNA follows: TGTGCCTGGAGTGTACAAACCTATAATTCACCCCTCCACTTT. It specifies CAWSVQTYNSPLHF. Complete variable domain (other parts from reference TRBV30 and TRBJ1-6): SQTIHQWPATLVQPVGSPLSLECTVEGTSNPNLYWYRQAAGRGLQLLFYSVGIGQISSEVPQNLSASRPQDRQFILSSKKLLLSDSGFYLCAWSVQTYNSPLHFGNGTRLTVT.

The chain couples TRBV30 to TRBJ2-3; D ambiguous. Trimming took 2 bases from V and 2 from J, leaving 5 bases between them. The CDR3 is 12 residues long. CDR1 GTSNPN and CDR2 SVGIG come from the germline V gene (reference sequence). The CDR3 DNA reads as TGTGCCTGGAGTAAACCCACAGATACGCAGTATTTT. Protein product: CAWSKPTDTQYF.

Turning to this clone: Other DNA sequences in this sample translate to the same CDR3. The rearrangement links TRBV7-2 to TRBJ2-7; 11 nucleotides agree with TRBD2. CDR1 SGHTA and CDR2 FQGNSA come from the germline V gene. With V trimmed by 5 bases and J by 1 base, 4 bases remained unmatched. The CDR3 runs to 15 residues. The CDR3 DNA reads TGTGCCAGCAGCCCAAGGACTAGCGGGTCCTACGAGCAGTACTTC. It yields the protein CASSPRTSGSYEQYF.